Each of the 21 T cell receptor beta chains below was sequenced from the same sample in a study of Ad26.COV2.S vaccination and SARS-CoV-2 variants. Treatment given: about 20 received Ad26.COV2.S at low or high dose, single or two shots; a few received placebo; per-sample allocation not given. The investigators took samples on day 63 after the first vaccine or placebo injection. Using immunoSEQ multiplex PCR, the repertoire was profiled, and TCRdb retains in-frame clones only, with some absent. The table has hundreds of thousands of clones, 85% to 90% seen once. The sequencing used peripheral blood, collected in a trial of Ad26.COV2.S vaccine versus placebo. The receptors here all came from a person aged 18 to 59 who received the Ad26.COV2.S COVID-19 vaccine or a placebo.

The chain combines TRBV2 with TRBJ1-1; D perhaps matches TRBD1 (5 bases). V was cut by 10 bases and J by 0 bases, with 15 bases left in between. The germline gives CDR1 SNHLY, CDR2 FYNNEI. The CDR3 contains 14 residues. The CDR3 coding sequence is TGTGCCACGGTCGGACAATTCCTGAACACTGAAGCTTTCTTT. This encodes CATVGQFLNTEAFF.

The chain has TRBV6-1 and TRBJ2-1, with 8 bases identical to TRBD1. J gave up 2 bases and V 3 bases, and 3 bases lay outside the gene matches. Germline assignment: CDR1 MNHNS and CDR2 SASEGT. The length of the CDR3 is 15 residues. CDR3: CASSEGTGAYNEQFF. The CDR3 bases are TGTGCCAGCAGTGAGGGGACAGGAGCCTACAATGAGCAGTTCTTC.

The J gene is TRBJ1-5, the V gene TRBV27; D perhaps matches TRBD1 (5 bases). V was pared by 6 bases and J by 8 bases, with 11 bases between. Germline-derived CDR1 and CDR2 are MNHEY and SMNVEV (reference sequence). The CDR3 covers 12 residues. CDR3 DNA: TGTGCCAGCAGCCAGGGAGGCAAGCCCCAGCATTTT. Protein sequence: CASSQGGKPQHF.

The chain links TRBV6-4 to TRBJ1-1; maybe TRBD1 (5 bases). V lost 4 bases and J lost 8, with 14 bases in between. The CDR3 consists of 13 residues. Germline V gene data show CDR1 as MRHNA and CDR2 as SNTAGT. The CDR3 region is CASSVNGGGEAFF. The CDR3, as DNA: TGTGCCAGCAGTGTTAATGGGGGAGGAGAAGCTTTCTTT.

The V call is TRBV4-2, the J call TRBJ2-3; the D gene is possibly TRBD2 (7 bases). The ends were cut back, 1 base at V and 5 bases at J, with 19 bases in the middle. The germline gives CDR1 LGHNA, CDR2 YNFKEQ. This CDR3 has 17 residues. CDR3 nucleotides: TGTGCCAGCAGCCAAGCTTCGACCCGGGGGGCCCAAGATACGCAGTATTTT. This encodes CASSQASTRGAQDTQYF.

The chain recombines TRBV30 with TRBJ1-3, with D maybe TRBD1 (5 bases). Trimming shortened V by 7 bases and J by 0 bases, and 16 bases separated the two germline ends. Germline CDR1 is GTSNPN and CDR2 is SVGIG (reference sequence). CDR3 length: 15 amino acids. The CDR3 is CALEPTVLSGNTIYF. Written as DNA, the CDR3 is TGTGCCTTGGAGCCGACAGTGCTCTCTGGAAACACCATATATTTT.

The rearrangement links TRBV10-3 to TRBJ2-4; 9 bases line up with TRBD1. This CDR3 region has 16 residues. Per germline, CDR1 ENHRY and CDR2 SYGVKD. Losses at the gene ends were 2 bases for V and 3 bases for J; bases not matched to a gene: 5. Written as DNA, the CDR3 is TGTGCCATCAGTGAGGAGACAGGGGGTGGCAAAAACATTCAGTACTTC. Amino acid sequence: CAISEETGGGKNIQYF.

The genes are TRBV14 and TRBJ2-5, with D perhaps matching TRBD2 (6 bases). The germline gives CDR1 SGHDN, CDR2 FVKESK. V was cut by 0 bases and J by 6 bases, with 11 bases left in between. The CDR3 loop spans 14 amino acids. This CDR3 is CASSQETGLQTQYF. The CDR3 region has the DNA TGTGCCAGCAGCCAAGAGACGGGACTCCAGACCCAGTACTTC. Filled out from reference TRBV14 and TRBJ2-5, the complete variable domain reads EAGVTQFPSHSVIEKGQTVTLRCDPISGHDNLYWYRRVMGKEIKFLLHFVKESKQDESGMPNNRFLAERTGGTYSTLKVQPAELEDSGVYFCASSQETGLQTQYFGPGTRLLVL.

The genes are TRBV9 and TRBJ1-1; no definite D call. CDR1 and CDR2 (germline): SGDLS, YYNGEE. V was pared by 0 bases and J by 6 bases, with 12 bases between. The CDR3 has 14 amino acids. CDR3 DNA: TGTGCCAGCAGCGTAGATAACGAGGACTCTGAAGCTTTCTTT. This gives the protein CASSVDNEDSEAFF.

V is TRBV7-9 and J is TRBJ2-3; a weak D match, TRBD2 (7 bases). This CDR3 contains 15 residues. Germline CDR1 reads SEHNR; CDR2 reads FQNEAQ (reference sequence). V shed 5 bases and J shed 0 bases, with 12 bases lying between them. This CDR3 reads CASSLSGTSTDTQYF. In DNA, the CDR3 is TGTGCCAGCAGCCTAAGCGGGACAAGCACAGATACGCAGTATTTT.

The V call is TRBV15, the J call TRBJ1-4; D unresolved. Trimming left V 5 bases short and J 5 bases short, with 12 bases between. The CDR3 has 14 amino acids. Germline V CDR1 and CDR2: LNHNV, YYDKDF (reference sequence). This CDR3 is CATSEGVGNEKLFF. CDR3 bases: TGTGCCACCAGCGAGGGAGTAGGAAATGAAAAACTGTTTTTT.

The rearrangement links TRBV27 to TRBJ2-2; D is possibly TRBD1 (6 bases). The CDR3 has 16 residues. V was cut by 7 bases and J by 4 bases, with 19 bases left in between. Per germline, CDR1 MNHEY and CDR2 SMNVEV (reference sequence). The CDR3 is CASTPGTTVATGELFF. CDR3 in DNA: TGTGCCAGCACTCCCGGGACAACTGTAGCCACCGGGGAGCTGTTTTTT.

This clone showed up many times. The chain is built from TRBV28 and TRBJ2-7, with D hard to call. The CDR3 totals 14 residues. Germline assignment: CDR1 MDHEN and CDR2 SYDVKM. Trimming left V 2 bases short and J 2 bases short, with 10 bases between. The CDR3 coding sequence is TGTGCCAGCAGTTTAAGAGGACGGGCCTACGAGCAGTACTTC. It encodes CASSLRGRAYEQYF.

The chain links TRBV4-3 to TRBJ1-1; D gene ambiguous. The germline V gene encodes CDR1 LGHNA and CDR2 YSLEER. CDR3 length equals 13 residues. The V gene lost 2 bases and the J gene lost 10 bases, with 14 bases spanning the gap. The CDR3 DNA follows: TGCGCCAGCAGCCAAAGGCCTGATTTGGGAGCTTTCTTT. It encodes CASSQRPDLGAFF.

CDR3 region: CATSDRDGGYFFQPQHF. CDR3 DNA: TGTGCCACCAGCGATCGGGACGGCGGATATTTTTTTCAGCCCCAGCATTTT. This chain uses TRBV24-1 with TRBJ1-5; TRBD1 is a possible D gene (5 bases). Trimming took off 7 bases at V and 6 bases at J, with 24 bases between the two ends. Germline CDR1 KGHDR, CDR2 SFDVKD. This CDR3 is built from 17 residues.

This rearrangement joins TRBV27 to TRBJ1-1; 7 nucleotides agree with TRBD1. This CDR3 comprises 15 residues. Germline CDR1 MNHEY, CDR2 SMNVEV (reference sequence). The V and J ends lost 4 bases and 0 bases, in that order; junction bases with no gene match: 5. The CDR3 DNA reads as TGTGCCAGCAGTTCAGACAGGGAAATGAACACTGAAGCTTTCTTT. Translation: CASSSDREMNTEAFF.

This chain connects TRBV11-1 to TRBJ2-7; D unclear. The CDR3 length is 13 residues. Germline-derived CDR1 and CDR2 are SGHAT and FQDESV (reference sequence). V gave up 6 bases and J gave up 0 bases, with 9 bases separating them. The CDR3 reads CASSPDHSYEQYF. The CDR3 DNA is TGTGCCAGCAGTCCTGACCACTCCTACGAGCAGTACTTC.

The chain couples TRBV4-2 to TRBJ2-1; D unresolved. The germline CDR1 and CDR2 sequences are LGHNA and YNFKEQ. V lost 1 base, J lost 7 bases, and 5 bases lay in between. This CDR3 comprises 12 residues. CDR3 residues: CASSQGENEQFF. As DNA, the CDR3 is TGTGCCAGCAGCCAAGGGGAAAATGAGCAGTTCTTC.

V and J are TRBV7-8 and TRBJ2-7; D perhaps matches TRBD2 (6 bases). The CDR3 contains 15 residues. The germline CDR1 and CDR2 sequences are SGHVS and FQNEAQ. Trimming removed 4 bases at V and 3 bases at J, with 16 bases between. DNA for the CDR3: TGTGCCAGCAGCTCGGAAGCGGGTCATTACTACGAGCAGTACTTC. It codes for CASSSEAGHYYEQYF.

This CDR3 is CASKGVLTSNQPQHF. CDR3 nucleotide sequence: TGTGCCAGCAAGGGGGTACTGACTAGCAATCAGCCCCAGCATTTT. The chain recombines TRBV2 with TRBJ1-5; maybe TRBD1 (6 bases). The CDR3 consists of 15 residues. CDR1 is SNHLY and CDR2 is FYNNEI in the germline V gene. Trimming left V 7 bases short and J 0 bases short, with 13 bases between. Complete variable domain (other parts from reference TRBV2 and TRBJ1-5): EPEVTQTPSHQVTQMGQEVILRCVPISNHLYFYWYRQILGQKVEFLVSFYNNEISEKSEIFDDQFSVERPDGSNFTLKIRSTKLEDSAMYFCASKGVLTSNQPQHFGDGTRLSIL.

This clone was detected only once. CDR3 protein: CASRAGLATDTQYF. The CDR3 nucleotides are TGTGCCAGCAGAGCAGGACTAGCCACAGATACGCAGTATTTT. The chain uses TRBV3-1 (or the pseudogene TRBV3-2) and TRBJ2-3, with 8 positions matching TRBD2. With 6 bases clipped from V and 2 bases from J, the junction kept 4 bases outside the gene matches. There are 14 residues in the CDR3. Germline V gene sequence: CDR1 LGHDT, CDR2 YNNKEL (reference sequence).